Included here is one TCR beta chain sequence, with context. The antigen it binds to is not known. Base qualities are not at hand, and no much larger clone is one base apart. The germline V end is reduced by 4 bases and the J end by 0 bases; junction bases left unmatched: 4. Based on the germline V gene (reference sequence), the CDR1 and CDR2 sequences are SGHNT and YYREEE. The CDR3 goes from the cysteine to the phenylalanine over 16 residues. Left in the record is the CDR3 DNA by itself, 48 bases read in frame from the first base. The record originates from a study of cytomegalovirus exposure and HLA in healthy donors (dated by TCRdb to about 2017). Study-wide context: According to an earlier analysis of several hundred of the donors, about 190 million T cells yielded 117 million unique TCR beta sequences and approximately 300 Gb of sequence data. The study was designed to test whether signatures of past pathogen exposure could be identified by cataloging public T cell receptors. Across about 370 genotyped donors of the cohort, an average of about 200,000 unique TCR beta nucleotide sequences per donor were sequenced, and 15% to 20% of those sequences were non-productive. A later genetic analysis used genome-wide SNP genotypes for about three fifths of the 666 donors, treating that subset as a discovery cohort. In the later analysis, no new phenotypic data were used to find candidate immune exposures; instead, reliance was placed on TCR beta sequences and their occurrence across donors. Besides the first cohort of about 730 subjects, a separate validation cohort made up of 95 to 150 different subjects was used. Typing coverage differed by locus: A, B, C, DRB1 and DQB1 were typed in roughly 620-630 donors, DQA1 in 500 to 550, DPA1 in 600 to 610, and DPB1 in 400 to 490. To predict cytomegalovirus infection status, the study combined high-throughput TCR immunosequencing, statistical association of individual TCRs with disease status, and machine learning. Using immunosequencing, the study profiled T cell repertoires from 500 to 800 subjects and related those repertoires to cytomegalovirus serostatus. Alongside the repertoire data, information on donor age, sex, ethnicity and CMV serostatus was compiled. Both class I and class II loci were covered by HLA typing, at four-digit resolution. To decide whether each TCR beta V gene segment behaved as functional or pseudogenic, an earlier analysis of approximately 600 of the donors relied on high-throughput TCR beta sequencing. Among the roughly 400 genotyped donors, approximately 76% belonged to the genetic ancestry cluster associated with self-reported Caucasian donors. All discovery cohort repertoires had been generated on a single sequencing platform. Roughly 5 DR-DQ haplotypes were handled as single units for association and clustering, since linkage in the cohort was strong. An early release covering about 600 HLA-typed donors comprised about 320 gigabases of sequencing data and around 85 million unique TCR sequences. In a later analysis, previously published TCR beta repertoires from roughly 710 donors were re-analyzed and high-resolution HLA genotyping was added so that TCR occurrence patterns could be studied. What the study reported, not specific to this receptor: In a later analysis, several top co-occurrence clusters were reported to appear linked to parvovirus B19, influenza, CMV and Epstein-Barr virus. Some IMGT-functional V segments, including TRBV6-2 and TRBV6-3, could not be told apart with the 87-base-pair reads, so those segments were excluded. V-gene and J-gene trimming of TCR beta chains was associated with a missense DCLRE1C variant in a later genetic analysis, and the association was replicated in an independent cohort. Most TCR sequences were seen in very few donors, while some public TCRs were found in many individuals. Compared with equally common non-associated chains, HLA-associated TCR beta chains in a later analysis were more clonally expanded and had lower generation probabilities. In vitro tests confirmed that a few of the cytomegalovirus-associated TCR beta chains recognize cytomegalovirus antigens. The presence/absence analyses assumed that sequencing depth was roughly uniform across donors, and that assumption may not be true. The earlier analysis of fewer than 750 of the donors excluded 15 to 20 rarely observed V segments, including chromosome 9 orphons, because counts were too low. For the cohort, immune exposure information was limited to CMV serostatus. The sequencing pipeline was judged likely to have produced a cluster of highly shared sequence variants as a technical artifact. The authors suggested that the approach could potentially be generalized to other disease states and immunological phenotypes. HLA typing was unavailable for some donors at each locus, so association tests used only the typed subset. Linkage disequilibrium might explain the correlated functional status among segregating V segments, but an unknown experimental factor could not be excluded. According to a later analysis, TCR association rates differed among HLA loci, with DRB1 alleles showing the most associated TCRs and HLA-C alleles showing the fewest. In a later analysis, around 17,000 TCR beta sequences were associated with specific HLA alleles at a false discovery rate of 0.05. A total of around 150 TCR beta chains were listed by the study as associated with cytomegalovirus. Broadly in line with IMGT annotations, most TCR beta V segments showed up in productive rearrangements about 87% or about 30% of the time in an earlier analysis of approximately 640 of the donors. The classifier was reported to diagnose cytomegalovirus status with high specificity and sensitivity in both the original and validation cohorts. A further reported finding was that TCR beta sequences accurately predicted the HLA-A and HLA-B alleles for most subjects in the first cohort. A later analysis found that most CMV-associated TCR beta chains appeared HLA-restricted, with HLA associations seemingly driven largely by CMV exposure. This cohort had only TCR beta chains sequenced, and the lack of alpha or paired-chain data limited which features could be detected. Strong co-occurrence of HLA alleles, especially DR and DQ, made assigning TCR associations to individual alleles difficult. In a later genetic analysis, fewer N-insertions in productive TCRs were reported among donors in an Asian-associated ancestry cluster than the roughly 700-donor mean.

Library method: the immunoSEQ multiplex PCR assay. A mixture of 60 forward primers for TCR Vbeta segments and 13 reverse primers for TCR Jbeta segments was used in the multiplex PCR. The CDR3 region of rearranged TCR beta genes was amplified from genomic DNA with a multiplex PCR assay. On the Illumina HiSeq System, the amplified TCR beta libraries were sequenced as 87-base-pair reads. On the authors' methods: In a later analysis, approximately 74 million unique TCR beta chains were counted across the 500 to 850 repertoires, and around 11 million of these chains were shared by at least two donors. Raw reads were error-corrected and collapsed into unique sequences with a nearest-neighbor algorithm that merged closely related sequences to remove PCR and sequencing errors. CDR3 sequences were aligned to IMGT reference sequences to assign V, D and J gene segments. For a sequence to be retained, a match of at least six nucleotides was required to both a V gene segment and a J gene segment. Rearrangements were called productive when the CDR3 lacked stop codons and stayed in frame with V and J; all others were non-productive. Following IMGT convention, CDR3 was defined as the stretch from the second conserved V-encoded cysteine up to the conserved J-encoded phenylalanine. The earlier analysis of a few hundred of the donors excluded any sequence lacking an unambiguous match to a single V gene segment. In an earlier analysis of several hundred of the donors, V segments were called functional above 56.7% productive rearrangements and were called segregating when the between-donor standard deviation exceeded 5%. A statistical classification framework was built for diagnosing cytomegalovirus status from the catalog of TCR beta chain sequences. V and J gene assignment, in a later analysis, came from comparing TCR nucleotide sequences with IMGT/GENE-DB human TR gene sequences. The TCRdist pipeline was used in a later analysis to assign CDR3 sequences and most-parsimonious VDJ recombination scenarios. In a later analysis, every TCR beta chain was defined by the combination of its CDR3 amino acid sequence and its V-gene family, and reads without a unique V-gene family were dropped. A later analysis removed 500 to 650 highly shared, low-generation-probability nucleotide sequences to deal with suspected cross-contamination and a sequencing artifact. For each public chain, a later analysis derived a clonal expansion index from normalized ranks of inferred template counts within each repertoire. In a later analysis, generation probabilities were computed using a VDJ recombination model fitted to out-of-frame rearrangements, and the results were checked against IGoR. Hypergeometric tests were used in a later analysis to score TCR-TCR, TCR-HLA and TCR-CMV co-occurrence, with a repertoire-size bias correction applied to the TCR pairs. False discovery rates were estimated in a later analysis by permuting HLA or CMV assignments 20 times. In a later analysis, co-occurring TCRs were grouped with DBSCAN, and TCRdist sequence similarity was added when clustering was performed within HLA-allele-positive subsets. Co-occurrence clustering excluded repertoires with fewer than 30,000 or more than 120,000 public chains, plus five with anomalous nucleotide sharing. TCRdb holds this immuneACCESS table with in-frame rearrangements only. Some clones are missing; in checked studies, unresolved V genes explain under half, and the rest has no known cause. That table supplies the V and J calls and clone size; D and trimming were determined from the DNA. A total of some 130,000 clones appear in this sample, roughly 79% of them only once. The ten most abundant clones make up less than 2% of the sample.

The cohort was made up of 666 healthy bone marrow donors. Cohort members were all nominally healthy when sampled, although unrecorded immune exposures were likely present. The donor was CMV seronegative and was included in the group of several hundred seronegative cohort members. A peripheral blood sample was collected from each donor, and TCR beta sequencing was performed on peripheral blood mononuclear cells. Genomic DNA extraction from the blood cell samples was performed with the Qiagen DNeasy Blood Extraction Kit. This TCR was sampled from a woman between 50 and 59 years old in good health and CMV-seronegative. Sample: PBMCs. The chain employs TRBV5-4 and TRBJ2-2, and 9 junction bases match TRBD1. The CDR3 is CASSPWTGANTGELFF. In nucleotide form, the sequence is TGTGCCAGCAGCCCCTGGACAGGGGCGAACACCGGGGAGCTGTTTTTT.